Below are 7 T cell receptor beta chains sequenced from a single sample in a study of cytomegalovirus exposure and HLA in healthy donors. A multiplex PCR was run with 60 Vbeta primers and 13 Jbeta primers. TCRdb keeps only in-frame clones here, not all; method: immunoSEQ multiplex PCR. The table lists roughly 120,000 clones, 65% to 75% of them singletons. Material: PBMCs. These receptor sequences come from a woman aged 50 to 60 in good health and CMV-seropositive.

The gene calls are TRBV29-1 and TRBJ2-7; no reliable D call. Trimming shortened V by 7 bases and J by 6 bases, and 19 bases separated the two germline ends. The CDR3 runs 13 residues. Germline-derived CDR1 and CDR2 are SQVTM and ANQGSEA. The CDR3 loop reads CSAALTISGEQYF. The CDR3 nucleotides read TGCAGCGCCGCCCTCACAATATCGGGCGAGCAGTACTTC.

The rearrangement joins TRBV6-5 to TRBJ1-1; D might be TRBD1 (6 bases). V lost 5 bases to trimming and J lost 10 bases, with 11 bases between them. Germline values: CDR1 MNHEY, CDR2 SVGAGI. This CDR3 is 11 amino acids long. The CDR3 sequence: CASSELGAAFF. CDR3 DNA: TGTGCCAGCAGTGAACTGGGGGCAGCTTTCTTT.

This clone was detected only a few times. This rearrangement joins TRBV27 to TRBJ1-2, with D tentatively TRBD1 (6 bases). CDR1 MNHEY and CDR2 SMNVEV come from the germline V gene (reference sequence). V was trimmed by 5 bases and J by 8 bases, leaving 24 bases between them. This CDR3 is built from 16 residues. Here the CDR3 DNA reads TGTGCCAGCAGTCAAGAAGACAGGTCGGATCTTGGAGGCTACACCTTC. It encodes CASSQEDRSDLGGYTF.

The chain's CDR3 is CASSSWFGDTQYF. DNA of the CDR3: TGTGCCAGCAGTTCCTGGTTCGGAGATACGCAGTATTTT. The rearrangement uses TRBV27 and TRBJ2-3; D not certain. Germline CDR1 and CDR2: MNHEY and SMNVEV (reference sequence). The CDR3 extends over 13 amino acids. V lost 4 bases and J lost 5, with 10 bases in between.

J is TRBJ2-5 and V is TRBV2; 10 bases agree with TRBD2. This CDR3 comprises 16 residues. V was clipped by 2 bases and J by 5 bases; unmatched bases: 8. Germline values: CDR1 SNHLY, CDR2 FYNNEI. The CDR3 loop is CASSEWLAGVRETQYF. The CDR3 nucleotides read TGTGCCAGCAGTGAATGGCTAGCGGGGGTAAGGGAGACCCAGTACTTC.

This clone was observed a handful of times. The chain recombines TRBV5-6 with TRBJ1-1, with 9 bases lining up with TRBD1. Germline V gene sequence: CDR1 SGHDT, CDR2 YYEEEE. J lost 5 bases, V lost 2 bases, and 10 bases had no gene match. CDR3 length equals 16 residues. Here the CDR3 DNA reads TGTGCCAGCAGCTTACCATCCGGGACAGGGCAAACTGAAGCTTTCTTT. Its translation: CASSLPSGTGQTEAFF.

In nucleotides, the CDR3 is TGTGCCAGCAGCTTAGTCCCGGGTGGTTACACCTTC. Translated: CASSLVPGGYTF. V and J are TRBV7-9 and TRBJ1-2; D uncertain. The germline V gene encodes CDR1 SEHNR and CDR2 FQNEAQ (reference sequence). This CDR3 is 12 amino acids long. The V end was cut by 1 base, the J end by 11 bases, with 11 bases between.